The sequence of this T cell receptor beta chain was determined in a study of blood T cell repertoires in COVID-19. Study-level information: The analysed material was cDNA or gDNA that came from T cells, B-cell-depleted T cells, or PBMCs.

This table comes from immunoSEQ multiplex PCR, and its TCRdb copy is limited to in-frame clones, with some not included. The sample gives approximately 500,000 clones, around 85% of which show up once; 3.2% is in the top ten. From germline, CDR1 is SNHLY and CDR2 FYNNEI. The ends were cut back, 5 bases at V and 3 bases at J, with 23 bases in the middle. This CDR3 has 17 residues. The sample consisted of peripheral blood. This TCR was sampled from a human donor in a cohort sampled during active COVID-19. The chain is built from TRBV2 and TRBJ2-7; D is possibly TRBD2 (5 bases). The CDR3 nucleotides are TGTGCCAGCAGTCCGCTTCCCCAGCGGCAGGCGTTCTACGAGCAGTACTTC. Its translation: CASSPLPQRQAFYEQYF.